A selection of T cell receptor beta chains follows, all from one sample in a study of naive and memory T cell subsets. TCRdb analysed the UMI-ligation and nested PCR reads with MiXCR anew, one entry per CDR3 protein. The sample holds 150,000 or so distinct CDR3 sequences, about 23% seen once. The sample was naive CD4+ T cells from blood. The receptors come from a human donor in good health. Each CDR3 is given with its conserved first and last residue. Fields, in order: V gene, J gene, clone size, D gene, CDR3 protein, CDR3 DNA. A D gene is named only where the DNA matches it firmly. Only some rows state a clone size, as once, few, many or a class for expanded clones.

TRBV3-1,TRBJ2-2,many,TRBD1,CASSVTRGLNTGELFF,TGTGCCAGCAGCGTTACCAGGGGGCTGAACACCGGGGAGCTGTTTTTT
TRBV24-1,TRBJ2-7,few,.,CATSDYYEQYF,TGTGCCACCAGTGATTACTACGAGCAGTACTTC
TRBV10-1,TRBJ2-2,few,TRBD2,CASSAGLAGANTGELFF,TGCGCCAGCAGTGCCGGACTAGCGGGAGCGAACACCGGGGAGCTGTTTTTT
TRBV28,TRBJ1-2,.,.,CASRTGQRVHGYTF,TGTGCCAGCAGAACGGGACAAAGGGTACACGGCTACACCTTC
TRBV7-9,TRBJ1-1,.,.,CASSFSAKETEAFF,TGTGCCAGCAGCTTTTCCGCAAAAGAGACTGAAGCTTTCTTT
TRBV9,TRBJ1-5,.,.,CASSLTTGVGEHSNQPQHF,TGTGCCAGCAGCCTTACCACCGGGGTCGGAGAACATAGCAATCAGCCCCAGCATTTT
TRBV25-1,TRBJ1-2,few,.,CASTSDGNYGYTF,TGTGCCAGCACAAGCGACGGAAACTATGGCTACACCTTC
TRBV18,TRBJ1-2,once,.,CASSPNRDGAYGYTF,TGTGCCAGCTCACCAAACCGGGACGGAGCCTATGGCTACACCTTC
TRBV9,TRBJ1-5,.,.,CASSPGSNQPQHF,TGTGCCAGCAGCCCCGGGAGCAATCAGCCCCAGCATTTT
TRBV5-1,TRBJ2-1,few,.,CASSLVRVQNEQFF,TGCGCCAGCAGCCTAGTACGGGTTCAGAATGAGCAGTTCTTC
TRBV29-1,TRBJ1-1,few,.,CSVEGGIVRTEAFF,TGCAGCGTGGAAGGAGGGATTGTACGCACTGAAGCTTTCTTT
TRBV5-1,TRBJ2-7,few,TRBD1,CASSWGWGQPYEQYF,TGCGCCAGCAGTTGGGGCTGGGGACAGCCCTACGAGCAGTACTTC
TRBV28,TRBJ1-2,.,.,CASSLSERGYGYTF,TGTGCCAGCAGTTTATCAGAGCGGGGCTATGGCTACACCTTC
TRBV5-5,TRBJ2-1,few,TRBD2,CASSFLLAGRNEQFF,TGTGCCAGCAGCTTTTTACTAGCGGGAAGAAATGAGCAGTTCTTC
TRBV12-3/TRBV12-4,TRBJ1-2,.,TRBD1,CASSLRVGRGRYGGYTF,TGTGCCAGCAGTTTACGAGTCGGGAGGGGGCGGTATGGTGGCTACACCTTC
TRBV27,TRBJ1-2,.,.,CASFSHLNYGYTF,TGTGCCAGCTTTAGCCATCTTAACTATGGCTACACCTTC
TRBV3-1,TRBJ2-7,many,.,CASSQGPSSVYEQYF,TGTGCCAGCAGCCAAGGCCCCTCTAGCGTGTACGAGCAGTACTTC
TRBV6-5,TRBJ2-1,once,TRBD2,CASSYSTSGANEQFF,TGTGCCAGCAGTTACAGTACTAGCGGGGCAAATGAGCAGTTCTTC
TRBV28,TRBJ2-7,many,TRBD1,CASSWTGIPYEQYF,TGTGCCAGCAGCTGGACAGGGATCCCCTACGAGCAGTACTTC
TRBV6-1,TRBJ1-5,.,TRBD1,CASREPQGAGNQPQHF,TGTGCCAGCAGGGAGCCACAGGGGGCGGGCAATCAGCCCCAGCATTTT
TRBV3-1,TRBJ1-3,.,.,CASSQEGRGYQTIYF,TGTGCCAGCAGCCAAGAGGGCAGGGGCTATCAAACCATATATTTT
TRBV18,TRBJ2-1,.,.,CASSPTKLGNEQFF,TGTGCCAGCTCCCCCACCAAGCTCGGCAATGAGCAGTTCTTC
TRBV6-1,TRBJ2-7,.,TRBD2,CASSRLAGAYEQYF,TGTGCCAGCAGTAGACTAGCGGGAGCGTACGAGCAGTACTTC
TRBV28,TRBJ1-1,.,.,CASSFGGPNTEAFF,TGTGCCAGCAGTTTTGGGGGGCCAAACACTGAAGCTTTCTTT
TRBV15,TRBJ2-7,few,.,CATSRDRQGGYEQYF,TGTGCCACCAGCAGAGATCGACAGGGAGGCTACGAGCAGTACTTC
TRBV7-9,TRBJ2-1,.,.,CASSLFSLSSYNEQFF,TGTGCCAGCAGCCTGTTCTCCCTTAGCTCCTACAATGAGCAGTTCTTC
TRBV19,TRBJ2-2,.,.,CASRGTRVTGELFF,TGTGCCAGTAGAGGGACAAGGGTAACCGGGGAGCTGTTTTTT